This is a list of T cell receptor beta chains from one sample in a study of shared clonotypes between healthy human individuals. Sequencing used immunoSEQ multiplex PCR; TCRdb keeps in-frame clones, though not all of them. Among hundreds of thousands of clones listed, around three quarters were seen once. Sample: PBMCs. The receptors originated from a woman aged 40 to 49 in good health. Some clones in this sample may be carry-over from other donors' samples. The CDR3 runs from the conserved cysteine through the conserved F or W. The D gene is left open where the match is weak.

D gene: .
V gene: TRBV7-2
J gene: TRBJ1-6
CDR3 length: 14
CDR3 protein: CASSFGAENSPLHF
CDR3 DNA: TGTGCCAGCAGCTTCGGTGCTGAGAATTCACCCCTCCACTTT

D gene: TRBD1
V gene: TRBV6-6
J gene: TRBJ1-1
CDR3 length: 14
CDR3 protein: CASSPQGRPTEAFF
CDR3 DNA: TGTGCCAGCAGCCCACAGGGGAGACCCACTGAAGCTTTCTTT

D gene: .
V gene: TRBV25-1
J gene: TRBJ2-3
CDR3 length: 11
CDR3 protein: CASSVGNTQYF
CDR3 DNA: TGTGCCAGCAGTGTGGGGAATACGCAGTATTTT

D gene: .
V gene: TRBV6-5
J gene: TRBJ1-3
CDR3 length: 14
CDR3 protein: CASLARFGGNTIYF
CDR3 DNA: TGTGCCAGCTTAGCCCGATTCGGGGGAAACACCATATATTTT

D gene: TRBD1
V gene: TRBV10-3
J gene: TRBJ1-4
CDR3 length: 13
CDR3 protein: CATGTEAGGKLFF
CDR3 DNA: TGTGCCACCGGGACAGAGGCGGGGGGAAAACTGTTTTTT

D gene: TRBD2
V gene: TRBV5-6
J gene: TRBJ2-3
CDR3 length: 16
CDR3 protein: CASSGGTSGPTDTQYF
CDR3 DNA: TGTGCCAGCAGCGGCGGGACTAGCGGGCCCACAGATACGCAGTATTTT

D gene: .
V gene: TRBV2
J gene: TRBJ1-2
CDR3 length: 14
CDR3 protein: CASSEGQTNYGYTF
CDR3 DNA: TGTGCCAGCAGTGAAGGACAGACAAACTATGGCTACACCTTC

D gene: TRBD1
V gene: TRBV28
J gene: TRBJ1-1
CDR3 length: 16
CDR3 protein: CASSLLPGTGTTEAFF
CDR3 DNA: TGTGCCAGCAGTTTACTTCCCGGGACAGGGACTACGGAAGCTTTCTTT

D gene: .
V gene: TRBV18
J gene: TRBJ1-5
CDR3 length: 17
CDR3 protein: CASSPFSSRGANQPQHF
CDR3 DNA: TGTGCCAGCTCACCATTTTCTTCCCGGGGGGCCAATCAGCCCCAGCATTTT

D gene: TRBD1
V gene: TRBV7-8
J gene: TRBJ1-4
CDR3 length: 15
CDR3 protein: CASSPRGPTNEKLFF
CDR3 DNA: TGTGCCAGCAGCCCCAGGGGGCCAACTAATGAAAAACTGTTTTTT

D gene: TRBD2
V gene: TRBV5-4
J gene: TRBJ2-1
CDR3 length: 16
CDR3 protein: CASSSPTRAGGVEQFF
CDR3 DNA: TGTGCCAGCAGCTCCCCGACTAGAGCGGGAGGGGTTGAGCAGTTCTTC